Listed below are T cell receptor beta chains from one sample, sequenced in a study of cytomegalovirus exposure and HLA in healthy donors. Sequencing was performed with immunoSEQ multiplex PCR; in TCRdb, only in-frame clones are kept and a portion is missing. Of around 170,000 clones in the sample, over 80% were seen once. Sequencing was performed on PBMCs. The receptor set was obtained from a girl aged 10-17 years in good health and CMV-seropositive. Each CDR3 is given with its conserved first and last residue. Fields, in order: D gene, J gene, clone size, V gene, CDR3 DNA, CDR3 protein. The D gene is left open where the match is weak. Some rows have no size entry. The others give once, few or many, or a class for an expanded clone.

TRBD2	TRBJ2-2	.	TRBV30	TGTGCCTGGATAGCGGGAGTAGGCACCGGGGAGCTGTTTTTT	CAWIAGVGTGELFF
.	TRBJ2-5	.	TRBV25-1	TGTGCCAGCAGTGATCGCCCGGGGAGGGAGACCCAGTACTTC	CASSDRPGRETQYF
TRBD2	TRBJ2-1	few	TRBV11-2	TGTGCCAGCAGCTTCGCTAGCGGGAGGGCCATTGAGCAGTTCTTC	CASSFASGRAIEQFF
TRBD2	TRBJ2-3	.	TRBV7-6	TGTGCCAGCAGCCAGTTTAGCGGGACTATGTACGCAGATACGCAGTATTTT	CASSQFSGTMYADTQYF
.	TRBJ2-5	.	TRBV6-1	TGTGCCAGCAGTGATAGCTGGCAGAAAGAGACCCAGTACTTC	CASSDSWQKETQYF
.	TRBJ2-2	.	TRBV6-4	TGTGCCAGCAGTGATGGTGTGGGAGCCTCCGGGGAGCTGTTTTTT	CASSDGVGASGELFF
.	TRBJ1-1	few	TRBV13	TGTGCCAGCAGCTTTCGGGGTTGGACTGAAGCTTTCTTT	CASSFRGWTEAFF
TRBD1	TRBJ2-7	.	TRBV5-4	TGTGCCAGCAGCCACAGGGGCTCGGGGCCTTACGAGCAGTACTTC	CASSHRGSGPYEQYF
TRBD2	TRBJ2-3	.	TRBV2	TGTGCCAGCAGTGATCAGCGGGAGTCTGGAGTTACGCAGTATTTT	CASSDQRESGVTQYF
.	TRBJ2-2	.	TRBV19	TGTGCCAGTGCGGGACCCACCGGGGAGCTGTTTTTT	CASAGPTGELFF
TRBD2	TRBJ2-3	once	TRBV27	TGTGCCAGCAGTTTAGGGAGCGGGAGTGATACGCAGTATTTT	CASSLGSGSDTQYF
TRBD2	TRBJ2-5	.	TRBV19	TGTGCCAGTAGTATGGGACTAGCGGGAGGTGATACAGAGACCCAGTACTTC	CASSMGLAGGDTETQYF
TRBD2	TRBJ2-7	.	TRBV5-4	TGTGCCAGCAGCTTATTGGGACTAGCGGGAGTCGGAGGCGAGCAGTACTTC	CASSLLGLAGVGGEQYF
.	TRBJ1-5	once	TRBV7-5	TGTGTCAGAAGCTTAACCCAAGGTGGAGGCAATCAGCCCCAGCATTTT	CVRSLTQGGGNQPQHF
TRBD1	TRBJ1-5	.	TRBV5-6	TGTGCCAGCAGCTTGGCGCTCGGACAGGGCCAAAATCAGCCCCAGCATTTT	CASSLALGQGQNQPQHF
.	TRBJ2-3	once	TRBV10-3	TGTGCCACTTATAGCACAGATACGCAGTATTTT	CATYSTDTQYF
TRBD2	TRBJ2-7	.	TRBV5-1	TGCGCCAGCGGGGGAGCGGGAAACGTGAGAGAGCAGTACTTC	CASGGAGNVREQYF
.	TRBJ2-6	.	TRBV6-4	TGTGCCAGCAGTGCCCAGGTTTCTGGGGCCAACGTCCTGACTTTC	CASSAQVSGANVLTF
.	TRBJ2-2	.	TRBV6-1	TGTGCCAGCAGTGAAATGGCCGCCTTCAACACCGGGGAGCTGTTTTTT	CASSEMAAFNTGELFF
TRBD2	TRBJ2-3	.	TRBV15	TGTGCCACCAGCAGAGTGGCTAGCGGGACAGATACGCAGTATTTT	CATSRVASGTDTQYF
TRBD2	TRBJ2-5	.	TRBV27	TGTGCCAGCAGTCCCCGGCCCGGGACTAGCGGCGGATCAGAGACCCAGTACTTC	CASSPRPGTSGGSETQYF
.	TRBJ2-1	.	TRBV10-3	TGTGCCATCAGTGGAGCGATCAGCTCCTACAATGAGCAGTTCTTC	CAISGAISSYNEQFF
TRBD2	TRBJ2-2	.	TRBV19	TGTGCCAGTCGCAGCGGGGACGCGAACACCGGGGAGCTGTTTTTT	CASRSGDANTGELFF
.	TRBJ2-7	.	TRBV10-2	TGCGCCAGCAGTGAGATTAGGGATGGACGGCAGGGGCTGTTCGACGAGCAGTACTTC	CASSEIRDGRQGLFDEQYF
.	TRBJ2-7	.	TRBV5-1	TGCGCCAGCAGCTTGGCGCTACAGGGACACCCGGGCGAGCAGTACTTC	CASSLALQGHPGEQYF
.	TRBJ2-7	.	TRBV28	TGTGCCAGCAGTTTGGGGCTCTACGAGCAGTACTTC	CASSLGLYEQYF
.	TRBJ2-3	once	TRBV14	TGTGCCAGCAGCCAAGATGGGGTCAGGGCAGCAGATACGCAGTATTTT	CASSQDGVRAADTQYF
.	TRBJ1-5	.	TRBV27	TGTGCCAGCAGTACGATTACCTCAGGGGTTCGCAATCAGCCCCAGCATTTT	CASSTITSGVRNQPQHF
TRBD2	TRBJ2-7	.	TRBV6-1	TGTGCCAGCAGCGAGACAGCCGCTGGGGGGGACGAGCAGTACTTC	CASSETAAGGDEQYF